The clone carrying this T cell receptor beta chain occurred a few times. These data come from a study of blood T cell repertoires in COVID-19. Assay: immunoSEQ multiplex PCR; the TCRdb copy retains only in-frame clones and omits some. The table includes some 400,000 clones, more than 80% detected once. This CDR3 is built from 15 residues. From germline, CDR1 is SGHTA and CDR2 FQGNSA. With V trimmed by 5 bases and J by 4 bases, 8 bases remained unmatched. The sequenced material came from PBMCs or T cells enriched from blood (not recorded which). The chain uses TRBV7-2 and TRBJ2-7, with 10 bases lining up with TRBD1. This clonotype originated in a man in his thirties or forties who had recovered from COVID-19. The CDR3 coding sequence is TGTGCCAGCAGCCCCCTAGGGACAGGGGTTTACGAGCAGTACTTC. Its protein is CASSPLGTGVYEQYF.